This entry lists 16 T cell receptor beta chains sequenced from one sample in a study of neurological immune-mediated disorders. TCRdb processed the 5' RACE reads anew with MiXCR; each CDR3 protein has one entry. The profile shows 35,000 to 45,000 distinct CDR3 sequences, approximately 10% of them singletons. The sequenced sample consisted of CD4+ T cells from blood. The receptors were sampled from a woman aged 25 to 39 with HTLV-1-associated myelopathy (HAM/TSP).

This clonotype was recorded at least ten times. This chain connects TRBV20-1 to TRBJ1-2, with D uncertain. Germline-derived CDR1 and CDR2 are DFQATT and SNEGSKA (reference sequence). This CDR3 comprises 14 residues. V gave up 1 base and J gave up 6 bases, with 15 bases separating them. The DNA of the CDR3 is TGCAGTGCTAGAGGGACGAAGTCTAGCGATGGCTACACCTTC. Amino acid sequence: CSARGTKSSDGYTF.

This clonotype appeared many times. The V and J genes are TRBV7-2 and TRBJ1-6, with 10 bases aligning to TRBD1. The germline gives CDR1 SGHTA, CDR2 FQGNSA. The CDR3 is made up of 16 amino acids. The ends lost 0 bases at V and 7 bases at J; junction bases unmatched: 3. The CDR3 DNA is TGTGCCAGCAGCTTAGCCCGGGGACAGGGGAATTCACCCCTCCACTTT. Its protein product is CASSLARGQGNSPLHF.

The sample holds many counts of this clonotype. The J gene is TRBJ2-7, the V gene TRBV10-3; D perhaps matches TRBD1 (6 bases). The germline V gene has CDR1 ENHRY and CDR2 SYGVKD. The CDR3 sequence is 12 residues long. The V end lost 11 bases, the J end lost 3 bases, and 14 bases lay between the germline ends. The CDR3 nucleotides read TGTGCCCTTGGACAGACTCTCTACGAGCAGTACTTC. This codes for CALGQTLYEQYF.

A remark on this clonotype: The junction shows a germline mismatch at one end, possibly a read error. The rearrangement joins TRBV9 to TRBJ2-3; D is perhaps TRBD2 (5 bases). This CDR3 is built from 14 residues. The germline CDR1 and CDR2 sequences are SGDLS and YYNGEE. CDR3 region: CANSVGPEGDTQYF. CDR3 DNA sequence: TGTGCCAACAGCGTGGGCCCCGAGGGAGATACGCAGTATTTT.

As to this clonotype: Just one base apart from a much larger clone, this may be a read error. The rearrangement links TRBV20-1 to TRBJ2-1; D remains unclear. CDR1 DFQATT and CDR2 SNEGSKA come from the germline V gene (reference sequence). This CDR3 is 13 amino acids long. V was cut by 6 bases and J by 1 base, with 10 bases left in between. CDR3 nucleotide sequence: TGCAGTGCCGCCGGCACGTCCTACAATGAGCAGTTCTTC. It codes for CSAAGTSYNEQFF.

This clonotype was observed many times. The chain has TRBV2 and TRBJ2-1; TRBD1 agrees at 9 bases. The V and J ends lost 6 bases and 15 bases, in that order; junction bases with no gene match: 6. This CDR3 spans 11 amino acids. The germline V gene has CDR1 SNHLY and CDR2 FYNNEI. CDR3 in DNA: TGTGCCAGCAGCGAGGACAGGGGTACGTTCTTC. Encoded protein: CASSEDRGTFF.

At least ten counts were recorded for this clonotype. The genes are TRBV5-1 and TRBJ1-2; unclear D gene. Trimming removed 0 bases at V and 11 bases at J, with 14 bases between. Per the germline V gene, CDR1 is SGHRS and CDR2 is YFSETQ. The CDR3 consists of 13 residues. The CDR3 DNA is TGCGCCAGCAGCTTGGCCGGGGATTCCATGTACACCTTC. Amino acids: CASSLAGDSMYTF. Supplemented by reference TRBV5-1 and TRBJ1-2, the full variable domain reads KAGVTQTPRYLIKTRGQQVTLSCSPISGHRSVSWYQQTPGQGLQFLFEYFSETQRNKGNFPGRFSGRQFSNSRSEMNVSTLELGDSALYLCASSLAGDSMYTFGSGTRLTVV.

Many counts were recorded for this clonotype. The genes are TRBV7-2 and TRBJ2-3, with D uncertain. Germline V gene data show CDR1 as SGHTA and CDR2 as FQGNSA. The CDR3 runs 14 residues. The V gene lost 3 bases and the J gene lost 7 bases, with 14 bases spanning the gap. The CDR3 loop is CASSFEPTSNTQYF. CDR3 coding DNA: TGTGCCAGCAGCTTTGAGCCGACCTCGAATACGCAGTATTTT. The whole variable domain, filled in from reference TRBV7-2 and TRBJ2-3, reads GAGVSQSPSNKVTEKGKDVELRCDPISGHTALYWYRQSLGQGLEFLIYFQGNSAPDKSGLPSDRFSAERTGGSVSTLTIQRTQQEDSAVYLCASSFEPTSNTQYFGPGTRLTVL.

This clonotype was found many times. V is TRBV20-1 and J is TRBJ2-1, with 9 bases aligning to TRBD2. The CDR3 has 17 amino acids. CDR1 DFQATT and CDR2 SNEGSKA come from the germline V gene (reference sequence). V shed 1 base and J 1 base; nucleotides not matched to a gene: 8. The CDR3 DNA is TGCAGTGCTAGAGGGCGGGGGGGCGAAGTTTCCTACAATGAGCAGTTCTTC. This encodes CSARGRGGEVSYNEQFF.

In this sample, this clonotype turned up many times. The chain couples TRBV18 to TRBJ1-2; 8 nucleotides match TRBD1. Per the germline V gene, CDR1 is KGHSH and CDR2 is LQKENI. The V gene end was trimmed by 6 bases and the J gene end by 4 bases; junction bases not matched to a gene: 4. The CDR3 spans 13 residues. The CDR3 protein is CASSLGQVYGYTF. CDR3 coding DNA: TGTGCCAGCTCCCTGGGACAGGTCTATGGCTACACCTTC.

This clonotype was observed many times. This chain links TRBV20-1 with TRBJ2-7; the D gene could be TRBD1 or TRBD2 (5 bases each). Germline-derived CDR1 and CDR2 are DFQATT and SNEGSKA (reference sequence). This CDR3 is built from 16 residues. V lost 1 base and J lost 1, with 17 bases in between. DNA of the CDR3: TGCAGTGCTAGAGCACCGGACATCGGGGTTTCCTACGAGCAGTACTTC. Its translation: CSARAPDIGVSYEQYF.

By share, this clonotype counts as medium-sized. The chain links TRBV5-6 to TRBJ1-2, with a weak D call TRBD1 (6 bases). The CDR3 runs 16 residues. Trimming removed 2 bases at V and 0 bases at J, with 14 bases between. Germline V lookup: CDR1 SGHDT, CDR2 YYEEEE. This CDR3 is CASSFRMTGTNYGYTF. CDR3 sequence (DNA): TGTGCCAGCAGCTTCAGGATGACAGGAACTAACTATGGCTACACCTTC. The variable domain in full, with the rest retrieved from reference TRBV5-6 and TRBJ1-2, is DAGVTQSPTHLIKTRGQQVTLRCSPKSGHDTVSWYQQALGQGPQFIFQYYEEEERQRGNFPDRFSGHQFPNYSSELNVNALLLGDSALYLCASSFRMTGTNYGYTFGSGTRLTVV.

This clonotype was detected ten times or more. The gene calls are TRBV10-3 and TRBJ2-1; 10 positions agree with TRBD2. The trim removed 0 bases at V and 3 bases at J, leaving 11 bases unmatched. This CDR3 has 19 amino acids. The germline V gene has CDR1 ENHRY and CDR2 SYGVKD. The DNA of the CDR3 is TGTGCCATCAGTGAGTCTACCAGCGGGGGGGCCGGACGCTACAATGAGCAGTTCTTC. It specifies CAISESTSGGAGRYNEQFF.

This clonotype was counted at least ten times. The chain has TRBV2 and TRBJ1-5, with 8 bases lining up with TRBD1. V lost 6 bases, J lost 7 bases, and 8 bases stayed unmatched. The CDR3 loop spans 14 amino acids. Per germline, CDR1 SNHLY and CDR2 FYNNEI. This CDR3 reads CASRVGQGGQPQHF. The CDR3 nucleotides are TGTGCCAGCAGGGTCGGACAGGGAGGACAGCCCCAGCATTTT.

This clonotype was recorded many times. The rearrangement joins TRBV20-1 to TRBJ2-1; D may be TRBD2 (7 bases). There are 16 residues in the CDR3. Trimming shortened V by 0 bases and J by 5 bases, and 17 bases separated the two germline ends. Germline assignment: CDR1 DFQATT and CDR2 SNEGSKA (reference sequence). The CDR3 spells CSARDIMGGRNNEQFF. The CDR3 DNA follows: TGCAGTGCTAGAGACATTATGGGGGGGCGAAACAATGAGCAGTTCTTC.

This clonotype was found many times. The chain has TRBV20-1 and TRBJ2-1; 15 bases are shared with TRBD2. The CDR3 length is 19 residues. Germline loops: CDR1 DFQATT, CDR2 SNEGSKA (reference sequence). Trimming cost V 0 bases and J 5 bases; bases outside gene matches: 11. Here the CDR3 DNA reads TGCAGTGCTAGAGATTACTCCGGGACTAGCGGGGGGCCCCACAATGAGCAGTTCTTC. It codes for CSARDYSGTSGGPHNEQFF.